This T cell receptor (beta chain) was observed in a study of T cell responses to AZD1222 COVID-19 vaccine. V shed 0 bases, J shed 7 bases, and the junction held 6 bases outside the gene matches. CDR3 length equals 15 residues. Germline V CDR1 and CDR2: SGHRS, YFSETQ. Study-wide results and caveats: It was only after the peak T cell response that any repertoires were sampled. Regions 160-218 and 743-854 held dominance among vaccine-associated CD4 TCRs, which spanned spike. Females outnumbered males among donors, who were mostly white British; clonal diversity was possibly underestimated. With two AZD1222 doses given, Spike-specific TCR breadth and depth both rose.

Concerning this clone: What it recognizes is unknown.

This table comes from immunoSEQ multiplex PCR, and its TCRdb copy is limited to in-frame clones, with some not included. This table has 100,000 or so clones, 92% appearing once. The TCR originated in an adult in good health. The sample here was peripheral blood, taken on day 0 of AZD1222 vaccination. The V and J genes are TRBV5-1 and TRBJ2-7, with 11 bases aligning to TRBD1. CDR3 protein: CASSLAGQGAREQYF. As DNA, the CDR3 is TGCGCCAGCAGCTTGGCAGGACAGGGGGCTCGGGAGCAGTACTTC.